These 21 T cell receptor beta chains share one sample of origin, sequenced in a study of human T cells and chemical hapten exposure. The authors' total RNA extraction used unfractionated whole blood. TCRdb reprocessed the 5' RACE reads via MiXCR and lists one record per CDR3 protein. This table holds around 100,000 distinct CDR3 sequences, 15% to 20% found once. The receptors stem from a human donor in good health.

This clonotype turned up a few times. CDR3 protein: CASSTSGRAVGFEQYF. CDR3 sequence (DNA): TGTGCCAGCAGCACTAGCGGGAGGGCCGTTGGGTTCGAGCAGTACTTC. V and J are TRBV12-3 or TRBV12-4 and TRBJ2-7; 13 nucleotides line up with TRBD2. With V trimmed by 6 bases and J by 6 bases, 11 bases remained unmatched. The CDR3 sequence is 16 residues long.

The chain has TRBV9 and TRBJ2-7; maybe TRBD2 (5 bases). This CDR3 spans 15 amino acids. CDR1 is SGDLS, CDR2 YYNGEE, per germline. Trimming shortened V by 0 bases and J by 3 bases, and 13 bases separated the two germline ends. DNA of the CDR3: TGTGCCAGCAGCGTAGAGCCGGGGAAAGGCTACGAGCAGTACTTC. Protein sequence: CASSVEPGKGYEQYF.

This clonotype was recorded a few times. The chain is built from TRBV29-1 and TRBJ1-1; 7 nucleotides align to TRBD1. Germline V gene sequence: CDR1 SQVTM, CDR2 ANQGSEA. The ends lost 6 bases at V and 7 bases at J; junction bases unmatched: 8. The CDR3 spans 12 residues. In DNA form, the CDR3 reads TGCAGCGTGATATCGGGACAGCTTGAAGCTTTCTTT. Translated: CSVISGQLEAFF.

V and J are TRBV5-1 and TRBJ2-2; D call uncertain. The CDR3 is made up of 14 amino acids. The V end was cut by 0 bases, the J end by 4 bases, with 7 bases between. Germline CDR1 and CDR2: SGHRS and YFSETQ. The CDR3 spells CASSLALGTGELFF. CDR3 DNA sequence: TGCGCCAGCAGCTTGGCGCTGGGCACCGGGGAGCTGTTTTTT.

This clonotype was counted between two and nine times. The chain links TRBV28 to TRBJ1-3; 7 bases line up with TRBD1. V lost 4 bases and J lost 2; bases outside the gene matches: 2. The germline V gene has CDR1 MDHEN and CDR2 SYDVKM. There are 14 residues in the CDR3. The CDR3 DNA follows: TGTGCCAGCAGTTGGGACAGACCTGGAAACACCATATATTTT. Translating it yields CASSWDRPGNTIYF. Variable domain in full (rest from reference TRBV28 and TRBJ1-3): DVKVTQSSRYLVKRTGEKVFLECVQDMDHENMFWYRQDPGLGLRLIYFSYDVKMKEKGDIPEGYSVSREKKERFSLILESASTNQTSMYLCASSWDRPGNTIYFGEGSWLTVV.

The chain carries TRBV10-2 and TRBJ2-5; D is unresolved. The CDR3 has 11 amino acids. Germline V gene data show CDR1 as WSHSY and CDR2 as SAAADI. V lost 8 bases and J lost 6, with 10 bases in between. In DNA form, the CDR3 reads TGCGCCAGCTTAGCTGGCCAGACCCAGTACTTC. Residues: CASLAGQTQYF.

This clonotype has just a few counts. V and J are TRBV6-5 and TRBJ1-3; D is perhaps TRBD1 (5 bases). V was shortened by 6 bases and J by 0 bases, with 15 bases between the two germline ends. CDR3 length equals 16 residues. Per the germline V gene, CDR1 is MNHEY and CDR2 is SVGAGI. The CDR3 region is CASRNPGRRSGNTIYF. The CDR3 nucleotides are TGTGCCAGCAGAAACCCGGGACGGCGCTCTGGAAACACCATATATTTT.

This clonotype was observed a handful of times. The V and J genes are TRBV18 and TRBJ1-3; no clear D. The CDR3 has 15 amino acids. The germline V gene encodes CDR1 KGHSH and CDR2 LQKENI. Between the trimmed V and J ends, which lost 1 base and 3 bases, there was a span of 10 bases. CDR3 protein: CASSPREGSGNTIYF. In nucleotides, the CDR3 is TGTGCCAGCTCACCACGGGAGGGAAGTGGAAACACCATATATTTT.

This clonotype was counted at least ten times. The chain uses TRBV5-1 and TRBJ1-2; D call uncertain. The CDR3 sequence is 15 residues long. Trimming removed 2 bases at V and 4 bases at J, with 15 bases between. Per germline, CDR1 SGHRS and CDR2 YFSETQ. For the CDR3, the DNA is TGCGCCAGCAGCTTAGACTCTAAAGCCGGCTATGGCTACACCTTC. Amino acid sequence: CASSLDSKAGYGYTF.

The V call is TRBV14, the J call TRBJ2-1; 13 bases match TRBD2. CDR1 is SGHDN, CDR2 FVKESK, per germline. This CDR3 has 15 amino acids. J was trimmed by 6 bases and V by 4 bases; bases with no gene match: 3. This CDR3 reads CASSLWTSGSNEQFF. The CDR3 region has the DNA TGTGCCAGCAGCCTATGGACTAGCGGGAGCAATGAGCAGTTCTTC.

In its sample, this clonotype was seen a few times. The rearrangement joins TRBV4-1 to TRBJ2-3, with 11 bases lining up with TRBD1. CDR1 and CDR2 from the germline V gene are MGHRA and YSYEKL. The CDR3 is 17 residues long. The V gene end was trimmed by 4 bases and the J gene end by 3 bases; junction bases not matched to a gene: 9. The CDR3 loop is CASSLLGQGALTDTQYF. CDR3 in DNA: TGCGCCAGCAGCCTACTCGGACAGGGGGCTTTGACAGATACGCAGTATTTT.

This clonotype appeared a few times. This chain links TRBV7-2 with TRBJ2-3; D may be TRBD2 (6 bases). This CDR3 has 18 residues. V gave up 1 base and J gave up 7 bases, with 24 bases separating them. Germline-derived CDR1 and CDR2 are SGHTA and FQGNSA. The CDR3 DNA is TGTGCCAGCAGCTTAGGCATCGAGGAGGGTTTTGGTCCGAATACGCAGTATTTT. Encoded protein: CASSLGIEEGFGPNTQYF.

V usage is TRBV27 and J usage is TRBJ2-2; TRBD2 matches 12 bases. The V gene end was trimmed by 0 bases and the J gene end by 1 base; junction bases not matched to a gene: 0. Per the germline V gene, CDR1 is MNHEY and CDR2 is SMNVEV (reference sequence). CDR3 length: 17 residues. The CDR3: CASSLSGLAGNTGELFF. The CDR3 DNA reads as TGTGCCAGCAGTTTATCGGGACTAGCGGGGAACACCGGGGAGCTGTTTTTT.

This clonotype was detected only a few times. The chain joins TRBV5-1 to TRBJ2-7; 7 bases line up with TRBD2. V shed 4 bases, J shed 5 bases, and the junction held 9 bases outside the gene matches. The germline gives CDR1 SGHRS, CDR2 YFSETQ. The CDR3 totals 14 residues. The CDR3 DNA reads as TGCGCCAGCAGCGGCGGGGGTTCTTGGGACGAGCAGTACTTC. Protein: CASSGGGSWDEQYF. The full variable domain, its missing parts supplied by reference TRBV5-1 and TRBJ2-7, is KAGVTQTPRYLIKTRGQQVTLSCSPISGHRSVSWYQQTPGQGLQFLFEYFSETQRNKGNFPGRFSGRQFSNSRSEMNVSTLELGDSALYLCASSGGGSWDEQYFGPGTRLTVT.

This clonotype was seen a handful of times. This chain joins TRBV5-6 and TRBJ1-1, with D possibly being TRBD1 (6 bases). Germline V CDR1 and CDR2: SGHDT, YYEEEE. The CDR3 covers 11 residues. With 3 bases removed from V and 8 bases from J, the gap between germline ends came to 8 bases. The CDR3 is CASSWGTEAFF. CDR3 nucleotide sequence: TGTGCCAGCAGCTGGGGGACAGAAGCTTTCTTT.

This clonotype was observed a few times. This sequence joins TRBV28 and TRBJ1-5, with TRBD1 matching over 7 bases. Germline V lookup: CDR1 MDHEN, CDR2 SYDVKM. The CDR3 consists of 18 residues. The junction had 11 bases not matched to a gene; V was cut back by 3 bases and J by 0 bases. The CDR3 region has the DNA TGTGCCAGCAGTTTGGGAAGGGGGCCGGGGTATAGCAATCAGCCCCAGCATTTT. This encodes CASSLGRGPGYSNQPQHF.

Worth noting for this clonotype: Since no conserved phenylalanine or tryptophan closes the CDR3, a read error is the likely cause. The chain joins TRBV4-1 to TRBJ1-6; no firm D call. Germline V gene sequence: CDR1 MGHRA, CDR2 YSYEKL. This CDR3 comprises 16 residues. The CDR3 is CASGHPKATSYSPLHS. As DNA, the CDR3 is TGCGCCAGCGGCCACCCGAAGGCCACGTCGTACTCACCCCTCCACTCT.

The chain couples TRBV27 to TRBJ1-2; the D gene is possibly TRBD1 (5 bases). The germline V gene encodes CDR1 MNHEY and CDR2 SMNVEV (reference sequence). V was pared by 3 bases and J by 12 bases, with 17 bases between. The CDR3 covers 13 residues. The CDR3 DNA sequence: TGTGCCAGCAGTTTGACGGGCGTCGAAGGGGACACCTTC. This translates into CASSLTGVEGDTF.

This clonotype was found a few times. This sequence joins TRBV19 and TRBJ2-5; 9 bases fit TRBD1. The CDR3 spans 16 residues. Unmatched junction bases numbered 11, after V lost 4 bases and J lost 5 bases. Germline values: CDR1 LNHDA, CDR2 SQIVND (reference sequence). Here the CDR3 DNA reads TGTGCCAGTAGTAAAGGGGACAGGGCGTTATTGGAGACCCAGTACTTC. Translating gives CASSKGDRALLETQYF.

This clonotype was seen only a few times. The CDR3 DNA is TGTGCCAGTTCTCTTGGGGCAGGGGGAATCGATGAGCAGTTCTTC. Its protein product is CASSLGAGGIDEQFF. The genes are TRBV19 and TRBJ2-1; 7 bases are shared with TRBD1. Germline-derived CDR1 and CDR2 are LNHDA and SQIVND (reference sequence). This CDR3 region has 15 residues. With 8 bases clipped from V and 8 bases from J, the junction kept 15 bases outside the gene matches.

This clonotype appeared a few times. The chain couples TRBV3-1 to TRBJ2-2; D is unclear. The CDR3 totals 14 residues. Trimming stripped 1 base from V and 6 bases from J, with 9 bases between. The V gene's germline CDR1 is LGHDT and CDR2 YNNKEL (reference sequence). DNA of the CDR3: TGTGCCAGCAGCCAAGTGGGTTCTGCCGGGGAGCTGTTTTTT. Translation: CASSQVGSAGELFF. The full variable domain, completed using reference TRBV3-1 and TRBJ2-2, is DTAVSQTPKYLVTQMGNDKSIKCEQNLGHDTMYWYKQDSKKFLKIMFSYNNKELIINETVPNRFSPKSPDKAHLNLHINSLELGDSAVYFCASSQVGSAGELFFGEGSRLTVL.